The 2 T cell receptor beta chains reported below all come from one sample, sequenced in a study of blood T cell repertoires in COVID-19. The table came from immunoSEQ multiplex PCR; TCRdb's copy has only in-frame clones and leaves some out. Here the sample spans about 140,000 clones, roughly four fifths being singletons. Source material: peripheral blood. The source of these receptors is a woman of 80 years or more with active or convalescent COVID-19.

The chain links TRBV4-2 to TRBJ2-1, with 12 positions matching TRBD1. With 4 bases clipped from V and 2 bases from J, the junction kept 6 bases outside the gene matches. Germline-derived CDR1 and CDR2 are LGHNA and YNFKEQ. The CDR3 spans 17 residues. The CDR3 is CASSPLGQGATYNEQFF. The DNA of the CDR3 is TGTGCCAGCAGCCCTCTGGGACAGGGGGCCACCTACAATGAGCAGTTCTTC.

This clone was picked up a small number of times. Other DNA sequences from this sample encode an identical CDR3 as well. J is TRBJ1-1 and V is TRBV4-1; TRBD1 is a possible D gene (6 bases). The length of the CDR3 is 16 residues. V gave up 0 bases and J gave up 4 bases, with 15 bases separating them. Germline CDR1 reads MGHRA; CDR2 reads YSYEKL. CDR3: CASSQDPTGRTTEAFF. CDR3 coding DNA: TGCGCCAGCAGCCAAGACCCCACAGGGCGAACCACTGAAGCTTTCTTT.